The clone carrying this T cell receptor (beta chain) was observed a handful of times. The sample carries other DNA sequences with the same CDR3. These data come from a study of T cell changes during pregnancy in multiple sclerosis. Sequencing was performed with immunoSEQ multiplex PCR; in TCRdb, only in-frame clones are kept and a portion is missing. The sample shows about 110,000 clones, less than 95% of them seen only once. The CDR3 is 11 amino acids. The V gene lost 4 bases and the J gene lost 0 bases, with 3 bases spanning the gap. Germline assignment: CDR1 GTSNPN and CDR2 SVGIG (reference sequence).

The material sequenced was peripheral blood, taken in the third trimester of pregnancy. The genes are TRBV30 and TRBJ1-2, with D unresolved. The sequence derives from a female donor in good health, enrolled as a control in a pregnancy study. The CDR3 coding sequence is TGTGCCTGGACGGCTAACTATGGCTACACCTTC. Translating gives CAWTANYGYTF.